This T cell receptor beta chain was recovered during a study of blood T cell repertoires in COVID-19. About the research overall: Both acute and convalescent COVID-19 samples were obtained from the United States, Italy and Spain.

Across about two dozen US areas, participants ranged in age from about 18 to 90 years. Some clones are missing from TCRdb's copy, which holds only in-frame ones; the method was immunoSEQ multiplex PCR. The table includes fewer than 450,000 clones, approximately 88% detected once. The source is a woman in her thirties or forties with acute COVID-19. The sequencing sample was made of PBMCs or T cells enriched from blood (not recorded which).

CDR3 nucleotides: TGTGCCTGGAGAAACCTAGCGGTGGGGCACCAAGAGACCCAGTACTTC. Protein product: CAWRNLAVGHQETQYF. This chain connects TRBV30 to TRBJ2-5; 7 bases align to TRBD2. The CDR3 extends over 16 amino acids. CDR1 and CDR2 (germline): GTSNPN, SVGIG (reference sequence). Trimming cost V 3 bases and J 0 bases; bases outside gene matches: 10. Based on the CDR3 plus reference TRBV30 and TRBJ2-5, the full variable domain is SQTIHQWPATLVQPVGSPLSLECTVEGTSNPNLYWYRQAAGRGLQLLFYSVGIGQISSEVPQNLSASRPQDRQFILSSKKLLLSDSGFYLCAWRNLAVGHQETQYFGPGTRLLVL.